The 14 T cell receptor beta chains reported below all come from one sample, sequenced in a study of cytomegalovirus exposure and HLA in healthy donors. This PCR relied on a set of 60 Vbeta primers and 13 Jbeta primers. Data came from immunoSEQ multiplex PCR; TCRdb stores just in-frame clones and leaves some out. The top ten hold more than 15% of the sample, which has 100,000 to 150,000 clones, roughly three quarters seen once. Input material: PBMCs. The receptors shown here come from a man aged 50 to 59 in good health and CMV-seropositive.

The CDR3 spells CATLGTLNTGELFF. As DNA, the CDR3 is TGTGCCACCCTCGGGACACTTAACACCGGGGAGCTGTTTTTT. The chain employs TRBV15 and TRBJ2-2, with D possibly TRBD1 on 6 matching bases. The V and J ends lost 8 bases and 2 bases respectively, with 12 bases between them. The length of the CDR3 is 14 residues. Germline loops: CDR1 LNHNV, CDR2 YYDKDF (reference sequence).

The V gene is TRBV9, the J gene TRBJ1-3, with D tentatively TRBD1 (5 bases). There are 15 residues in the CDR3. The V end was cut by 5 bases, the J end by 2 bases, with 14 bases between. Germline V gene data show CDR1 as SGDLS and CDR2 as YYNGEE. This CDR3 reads CASRPAGPAGNTIYF. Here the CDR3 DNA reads TGTGCCAGCAGGCCCGCGGGGCCAGCTGGAAACACCATATATTTT.

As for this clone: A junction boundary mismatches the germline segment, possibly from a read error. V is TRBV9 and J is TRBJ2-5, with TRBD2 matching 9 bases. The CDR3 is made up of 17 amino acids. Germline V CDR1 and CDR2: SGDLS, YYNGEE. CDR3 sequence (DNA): TGTGCCAGCAGCGTAGCTACGGGTAGCGGGAGACAAGAGATCCAGTACTTC. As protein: CASSVATGSGRQEIQYF.

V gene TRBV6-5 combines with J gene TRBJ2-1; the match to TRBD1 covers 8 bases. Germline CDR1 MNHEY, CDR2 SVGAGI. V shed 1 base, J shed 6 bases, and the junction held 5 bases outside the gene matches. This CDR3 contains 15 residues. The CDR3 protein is CASSYLAGGRNEQFF. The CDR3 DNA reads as TGTGCCAGCAGTTACTTGGCAGGGGGCCGCAATGAGCAGTTCTTC.

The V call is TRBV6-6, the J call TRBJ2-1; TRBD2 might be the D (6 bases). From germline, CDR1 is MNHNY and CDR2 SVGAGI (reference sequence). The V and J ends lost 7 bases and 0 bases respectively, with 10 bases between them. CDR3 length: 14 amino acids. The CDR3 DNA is TGTGCCAGCATCCGGGAGCCCTCCTACAATGAGCAGTTCTTC. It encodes CASIREPSYNEQFF.

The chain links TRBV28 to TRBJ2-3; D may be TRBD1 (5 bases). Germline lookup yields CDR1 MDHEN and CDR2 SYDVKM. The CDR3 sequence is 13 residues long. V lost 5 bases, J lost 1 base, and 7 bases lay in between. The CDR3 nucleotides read TGTGCCAGCAGTCTAGGGGGCACAGATACGCAGTATTTT. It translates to CASSLGGTDTQYF.

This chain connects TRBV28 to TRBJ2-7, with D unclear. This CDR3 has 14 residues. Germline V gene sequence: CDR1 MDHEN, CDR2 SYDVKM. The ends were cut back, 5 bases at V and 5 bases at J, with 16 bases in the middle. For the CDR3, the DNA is TGTGCCAGCAGTCATCAGAAAGCTCGGGACGAGCAGTACTTC. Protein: CASSHQKARDEQYF.

The DNA for the CDR3 is TGTGCCAGCAGCAAAACGGGACAGGCTTACAATGAGCAGTTCTTC. It codes for CASSKTGQAYNEQFF. The V call is TRBV7-9, the J call TRBJ2-1; 8 bases map to TRBD1. The CDR3 is made up of 15 amino acids. The V gene's germline CDR1 is SEHNR and CDR2 FQNEAQ (reference sequence). V shed 5 bases, J shed 4 bases, and the junction held 7 bases outside the gene matches. The full variable domain, rest sourced from reference TRBV7-9 and TRBJ2-1, is DTGVSQNPRHKITKRGQNVTFRCDPISEHNRLYWYRQTLGQGPEFLTYFQNEAQLEKSRLLSDRFSAERPKGSFSTLEIQRTEQGDSAMYLCASSKTGQAYNEQFFGPGTRLTVL.

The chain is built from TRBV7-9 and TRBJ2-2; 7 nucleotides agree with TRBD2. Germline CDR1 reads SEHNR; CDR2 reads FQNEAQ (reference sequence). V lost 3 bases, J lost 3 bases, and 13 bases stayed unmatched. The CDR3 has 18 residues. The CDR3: CASSFPGGAGIDTGELFF. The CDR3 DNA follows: TGTGCCAGCAGCTTCCCCGGGGGAGCGGGGATTGACACCGGGGAGCTGTTTTTT.

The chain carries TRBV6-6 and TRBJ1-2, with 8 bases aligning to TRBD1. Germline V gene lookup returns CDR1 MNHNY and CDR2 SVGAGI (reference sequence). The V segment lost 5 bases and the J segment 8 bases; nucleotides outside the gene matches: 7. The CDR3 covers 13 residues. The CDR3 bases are TGTGCCAGCAGTCAGACAGGGGTTCAAGGCTACACCTTC. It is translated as CASSQTGVQGYTF.

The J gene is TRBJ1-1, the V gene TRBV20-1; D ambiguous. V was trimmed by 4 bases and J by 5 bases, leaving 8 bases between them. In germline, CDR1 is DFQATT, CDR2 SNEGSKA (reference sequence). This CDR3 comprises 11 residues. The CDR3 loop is CSAISRTEAFF. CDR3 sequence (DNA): TGCAGTGCTATTTCCCGGACTGAAGCTTTCTTT.

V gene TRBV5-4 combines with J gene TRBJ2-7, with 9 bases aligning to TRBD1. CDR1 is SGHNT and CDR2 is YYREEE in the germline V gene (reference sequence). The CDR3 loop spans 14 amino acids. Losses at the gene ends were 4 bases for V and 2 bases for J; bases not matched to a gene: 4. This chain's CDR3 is CASSGTGKAYEQYF. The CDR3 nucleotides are TGTGCCAGCAGCGGGACAGGGAAGGCCTACGAGCAGTACTTC.

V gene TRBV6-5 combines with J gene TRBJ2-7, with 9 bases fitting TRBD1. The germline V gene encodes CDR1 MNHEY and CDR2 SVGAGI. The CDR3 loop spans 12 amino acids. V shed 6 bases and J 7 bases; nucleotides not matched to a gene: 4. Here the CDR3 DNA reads TGTGCCAGCAGGACAGGGGGATGGGAGCAGTACTTC. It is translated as CASRTGGWEQYF.

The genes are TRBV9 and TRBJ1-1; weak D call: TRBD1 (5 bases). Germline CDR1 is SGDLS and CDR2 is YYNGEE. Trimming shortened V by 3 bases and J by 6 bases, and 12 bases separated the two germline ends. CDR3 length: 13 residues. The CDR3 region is CASSAGGWAEAFF. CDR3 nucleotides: TGTGCCAGCAGCGCGGGGGGTTGGGCTGAAGCTTTCTTT. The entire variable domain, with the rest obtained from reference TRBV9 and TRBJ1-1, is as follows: DSGVTQTPKHLITATGQRVTLRCSPRSGDLSVYWYQQSLDQGLQFLIQYYNGEERAKGNILERFSAQQFPDLHSELNLSSLELGDSALYFCASSAGGWAEAFFGQGTRLTVV.